Following are 30 T cell receptor beta chains from one sample sequenced in a study of T cells expressing NK-cell markers. TCRdb reprocessed the 5' RACE reads, with one entry per CDR3 protein and no DNA. The table lists a few hundred thousand distinct CDR3 sequences, with over 4% in the top ten. The sequenced material came from blood T cells: a sorted CD56 or NKG2C T cell subset, CD4+ or CD8+ T cells, or bulk PBMC T cells (not recorded which). These receptors originate from a man between 18 and 69 years old in good health.

This rearrangement joins TRBV2 to TRBJ2-3; TCRdb's D call, TRBD2, is unchecked because there is no DNA. CDR1 and CDR2 (germline): SNHLY, FYNNEI. This CDR3 has 17 residues. CDR3: CASSVPSAGSSTDTQYF.

V is TRBV2 and J is TRBJ1-2; the D call of TRBD1 rests on TCRdb alone, since no DNA is present to check it. CDR3 length equals 14 residues. Germline V gives CDR1 SNHLY, CDR2 FYNNEI. The CDR3 sequence is CASSLGPLNYGYTF.

The gene calls are TRBV6-1 and TRBJ2-3; TCRdb names TRBD2, which stays unverified in the absence of DNA. The CDR3 sequence is 17 residues long. Germline values: CDR1 MNHNS, CDR2 SASEGT. CDR3 loop: CASSARLAGGLVDTQYF.

This chain links TRBV9 with TRBJ2-3; the D gene TCRdb calls, TRBD1, cannot be checked with no DNA. From germline, CDR1 is SGDLS and CDR2 YYNGEE. This CDR3 is 15 amino acids long. The CDR3 region is CASSEQGIRADTQYF.

The rearrangement joins TRBV20-1 to TRBJ2-1. CDR3 length equals 13 residues. CDR1 DFQATT and CDR2 SNEGSKA come from the germline V gene (reference sequence). This chain's CDR3 is CSAMYTNYNEQFF.

This CDR3 reads CASSYSLGRGYNEQFF. V and J are TRBV6-5 and TRBJ2-1; TCRdb outputs TRBD1, but without DNA this stays unchecked. Germline V CDR1 and CDR2: MNHEY, SVGAGI. CDR3 size: 16 residues.

By frequency, this clonotype is medium-sized (0.01 to 0.1%). The chain carries TRBV7-2 and TRBJ2-2. This CDR3 has 13 amino acids. Germline lookup yields CDR1 SGHTA and CDR2 FQGNSA. This CDR3 is CASSLSLAGELFF.

The rearrangement links TRBV9 to TRBJ2-3; TCRdb gives TRBD2 as the D gene, but with no DNA this cannot be confirmed. The CDR3 sequence is 20 residues long. Germline V CDR1 and CDR2: SGDLS, YYNGEE. This CDR3 reads CASSVSVRVGVGGTSDTQYF. The full variable domain, its missing parts supplied by reference TRBV9 and TRBJ2-3, is DSGVTQTPKHLITATGQRVTLRCSPRSGDLSVYWYQQSLDQGLQFLIQYYNGEERAKGNILERFSAQQFPDLHSELNLSSLELGDSALYFCASSVSVRVGVGGTSDTQYFGPGTRLTVL.

The V and J genes are TRBV7-9 and TRBJ2-1; TCRdb's assignment of TRBD2 cannot be checked, as there is no DNA. Germline lookup yields CDR1 SEHNR and CDR2 FQNEAQ (reference sequence). This CDR3 is built from 17 residues. The CDR3 reads CASSATSGGARYNEQFF.

This chain joins TRBV6-2 or TRBV6-3 and TRBJ2-1; the D call from TCRdb, TRBD1, cannot be confirmed without DNA. Germline V gene data show CDR1 as MNHEY and CDR2 as SVGEGT. This CDR3 is 14 amino acids long. The CDR3 sequence is CASLQGPMNNEQFF.

The rearrangement links TRBV11-2 to TRBJ2-7; TCRdb's assignment of TRBD2 cannot be checked, as there is no DNA. The CDR3 covers 18 residues. Germline lookup yields CDR1 SGHAT and CDR2 FQNNGV. The chain's CDR3 is CASSSRGSGGLQTYEQYF.

The chain uses TRBV10-3 and TRBJ2-7; the TCRdb call, TRBD1, lacks DNA for checking. The germline gives CDR1 ENHRY, CDR2 SYGVKD. The CDR3 loop spans 15 amino acids. This CDR3 reads CAISDPHREYYEQYF.

This chain links TRBV27 with TRBJ2-1; the TCRdb D gene call, TRBD2, has no DNA to confirm it. CDR1 MNHEY and CDR2 SMNVEV come from the germline V gene (reference sequence). CDR3 length equals 15 residues. CDR3 in amino acids: CASSSRGAGLNEQFF.

The chain uses TRBV20-1 and TRBJ1-2; absent DNA, TCRdb's TRBD1 call cannot be checked. Per germline, CDR1 DFQATT and CDR2 SNEGSKA (reference sequence). The CDR3 runs to 14 residues. The CDR3 region is CSASSTTSGGGYTF.

The V and J genes are TRBV5-1 and TRBJ1-6. CDR3 length equals 11 residues. Germline V lookup: CDR1 SGHRS, CDR2 YFSETQ. CDR3 loop: CASSSGATLHF.

The rearrangement links TRBV6-1 to TRBJ1-2; TCRdb's D call, TRBD1, is unchecked because there is no DNA. The CDR3 contains 14 residues. Germline V lookup: CDR1 MNHNS, CDR2 SASEGT. The CDR3 reads CASSLRVIQDGYTF.

The chain joins TRBV12-3 or TRBV12-4 to TRBJ2-2. This CDR3 contains 17 residues. The CDR3 loop is CASSLKARTLNTGELFF.

The chain uses TRBV30 and TRBJ1-1. The germline V gene encodes CDR1 GTSNPN and CDR2 SVGIG (reference sequence). The CDR3 covers 11 residues. The CDR3 loop is CACQLRTEAFF. Supplemented by reference TRBV30 and TRBJ1-1, the full variable domain reads SQTIHQWPATLVQPVGSPLSLECTVEGTSNPNLYWYRQAAGRGLQLLFYSVGIGQISSEVPQNLSASRPQDRQFILSSKKLLLSDSGFYLCACQLRTEAFFGQGTRLTVV.

This chain connects TRBV18 to TRBJ2-7; TCRdb designates TRBD1, a call that cannot be tested without DNA. Germline V gene sequence: CDR1 KGHSH, CDR2 LQKENI. CDR3 length equals 15 residues. This CDR3 is CASSPPRTGDYEQYF.

The rearrangement links TRBV6-5 to TRBJ1-3. The length of the CDR3 is 16 residues. The germline V gene encodes CDR1 MNHEY and CDR2 SVGAGI. CDR3 loop: CASSYSIVHSGNTIYF.

The rearrangement uses TRBV5-5 and TRBJ2-7. CDR3 length: 13 amino acids. The germline V gene encodes CDR1 SGHKS and CDR2 YYEKEE (reference sequence). This CDR3 is CASSQLSSYEQYF.

The rearrangement links TRBV14 to TRBJ1-6. The CDR3 sequence is 13 residues long. Germline V gives CDR1 SGHDN, CDR2 FVKESK. CDR3 sequence: CASSQLDGTAIHF. The full variable domain, in which reference TRBV14 and TRBJ1-6 provide the parts outside the CDR3, is EAGVTQFPSHSVIEKGQTVTLRCDPISGHDNLYWYRRVMGKEIKFLLHFVKESKQDESGMPNNRFLAERTGGTYSTLKVQPAELEDSGVYFCASSQLDGTAIHFGNGTRLTVT.

The chain carries TRBV5-1 and TRBJ2-7; TCRdb designates TRBD1, a call that cannot be tested without DNA. Germline CDR1 reads SGHRS; CDR2 reads YFSETQ. The CDR3 is 14 amino acids. The CDR3 protein is CASSFSGGGYEQYF.

V usage is TRBV7-9 and J usage is TRBJ2-5; as DNA is missing, the TRBD1 call by TCRdb cannot be tested. This CDR3 is 15 amino acids long. Per germline, CDR1 SEHNR and CDR2 FQNEAQ (reference sequence). CDR3 amino acids: CASSFGGRSQETQYF.

The gene calls are TRBV20-1 and TRBJ1-6; TCRdb names TRBD1, which stays unverified in the absence of DNA. The CDR3 loop spans 15 amino acids. The germline gives CDR1 DFQATT, CDR2 SNEGSKA (reference sequence). This CDR3 reads CSASWDRGYRSPLHF.

The rearrangement joins TRBV14 to TRBJ2-6; TCRdb reports TRBD1, a call that lacks DNA to check it against. The CDR3 is 18 amino acids. Germline CDR1 and CDR2: SGHDN and FVKESK. CDR3 in amino acids: CASSQGGTGLSGANVLTF.

This sequence joins TRBV7-9 and TRBJ1-2; TCRdb designates TRBD1, a call that cannot be tested without DNA. The CDR3 covers 14 residues. Per germline, CDR1 SEHNR and CDR2 FQNEAQ (reference sequence). CDR3 region: CASSVQGGSYGYTF.

This chain's CDR3 is CASTRDSGNTIYF. The V gene is TRBV19, the J gene TRBJ1-3; TCRdb picks TRBD1, but there is no DNA to check that call. CDR3 length equals 13 residues. The V gene's germline CDR1 is LNHDA and CDR2 SQIVND (reference sequence).

The chain carries TRBV27 and TRBJ2-3; absent DNA, TCRdb's TRBD1 call cannot be checked. The CDR3 is 17 amino acids. Germline V gene data show CDR1 as MNHEY and CDR2 as SMNVEV (reference sequence). The CDR3: CASSLPPGAGGTDTQYF.

The V gene is TRBV11-2, the J gene TRBJ2-5; TCRdb reports TRBD2, a call that lacks DNA to check it against. Germline V gene sequence: CDR1 SGHAT, CDR2 FQNNGV. The CDR3 loop spans 14 amino acids. The CDR3 loop is CASQPSGGQETQYF.